One T cell receptor (beta chain) is described in this entry. The data derive from a study of control samples from healthy donors and cancer patients. Data came from immunoSEQ multiplex PCR; TCRdb stores just in-frame clones and leaves some out. The repertoire consists of 120,000 to 150,000 clones, with 94% occurring once and the leading ten covering 10% to 15%. CDR1 is SGHVS and CDR2 is FQNEAQ in the germline V gene. The CDR3 spans 14 residues. The V gene lost 0 bases and the J gene lost 1 base, with 6 bases spanning the gap. This receptor was taken from a man aged 35-49 years in good health. The chain joins TRBV7-8 to TRBJ1-2; no firm D call. Sequenced material: blood. The CDR3 nucleotides are TGTGCCAGCAGCTTAGCGTCAGTTAACTATGGCTACACCTTC. Amino acid sequence: CASSLASVNYGYTF.